The present T cell receptor beta chain was sequenced within a study of control samples from healthy donors and cancer patients. The repertoire was sequenced with immunoSEQ multiplex PCR; TCRdb's copy has only in-frame clones and lacks some. The sample contains over 150,000 clones, 90% of which appear only once. Trimming stripped 4 bases from V and 3 bases from J, with 13 bases between. This CDR3 contains 15 residues. CDR1 is LGHDT and CDR2 is YNNKEL in the germline V gene (reference sequence). The sequenced sample was blood. This chain uses TRBV3-1 (or the pseudogene TRBV3-2) with TRBJ1-5; D possibly corresponds to TRBD1 (6 bases). The source of this sequence is a woman aged 50 to 65 in good health. The CDR3 spells CASSLSGAPNQPQHF. DNA of the CDR3: TGTGCCAGCAGCCTGTCAGGGGCACCCAATCAGCCCCAGCATTTT.